The 17 T cell receptor beta chains listed next were all sequenced from one sample in a study of Graves' ophthalmopathy and Graves' hyperthyroidism. As the template, RNA transcripts were used to amplify TCR beta CDR3 regions. First-round RT-PCR employed HTBI primers, with a second-round multiplex PCR after it. MiXCR, applied by TCRdb to the multiplex PCR reads, yields one record per CDR3 protein. The table records 300,000 to 400,000 distinct CDR3 sequences, under 20% of them present only once. Source material: peripheral blood. The origin of the receptors is an adult man with Graves' ophthalmopathy.

This clonotype was recorded at least ten times. The chain recombines TRBV5-1 with TRBJ1-2; D is undetermined. The CDR3 is made up of 13 amino acids. V gave up 0 bases and J gave up 8 bases, with 11 bases separating them. Germline V lookup: CDR1 SGHRS, CDR2 YFSETQ. CDR3 in amino acids: CASSLDGDRGYTF. The DNA of the CDR3 is TGCGCCAGCAGCTTGGATGGGGATCGGGGCTACACCTTC.

At least ten counts were recorded for this clonotype. The genes are TRBV5-6 and TRBJ1-3; TRBD1 is a possible D gene (6 bases). V was cut by 5 bases and J by 4 bases, with 13 bases left in between. Germline CDR1 and CDR2: SGHDT and YYEEEE. There are 14 residues in the CDR3. CDR3 DNA sequence: TGTGCCAGCAGTGGGGGCGCCTCGGGAAACACCATATATTTT. Amino acid sequence: CASSGGASGNTIYF.

Worth noting for this clonotype: A much bigger clone sits one base away, suggesting this may be a read error. The CDR3 does not close with the conserved phenylalanine or tryptophan, likely indicating a read error. The V and J genes are TRBV30 and TRBJ1-6; TRBD1 might be the D (5 bases). Germline V gene lookup returns CDR1 GTSNPN and CDR2 SVGIG (reference sequence). The CDR3 spans 14 residues. Between the trimmed V and J ends, which lost 3 bases and 7 bases, there was a span of 13 bases. CDR3 in DNA: TGTGCCTGGAGCGGGGACTTACTAAATTCACCCCTCCACCTT. Its protein is CAWSGDLLNSPLHL.

Many counts were recorded for this clonotype. The V gene is TRBV12-3 or TRBV12-4, the J gene TRBJ1-1; tentatively, D is TRBD1 (5 bases). The length of the CDR3 is 16 residues. Deletions cut 2 bases from V and 1 base from J, with 14 bases between. Written as DNA, the CDR3 is TGTGCCAGCAGTTTAAGTTTGTGGGGGGGGAACACTGAAGCTTTCTTT. Translation gives CASSLSLWGGNTEAFF.

Ten or more counts support this clonotype. The V call is TRBV11-2, the J call TRBJ2-5; the D gene could be TRBD1 or TRBD2 (6 bases each). There are 15 residues in the CDR3. The germline V gene has CDR1 SGHAT and CDR2 FQNNGV. Trimming took off 5 bases at V and 5 bases at J, with 18 bases between the two ends. CDR3 region: CASSGDSVGAETQYF. The CDR3 DNA follows: TGTGCCAGCAGCGGGGACTCGGTGGGGGCGGAGACCCAGTACTTC.

This clonotype was recorded at least ten times. The rearrangement links TRBV7-9 to TRBJ1-5; D gene uncertain. Germline V gives CDR1 SEHNR, CDR2 FQNEAQ (reference sequence). The CDR3 extends over 14 amino acids. Trimming removed 5 bases at V and 3 bases at J, with 11 bases between. The DNA of the CDR3 is TGTGCCAGCAGCGCAGACGGAGACAATCAGCCCCAGCATTTT. Its translation is CASSADGDNQPQHF.

The genes are TRBV9 and TRBJ1-3, with 9 bases aligning to TRBD1. The CDR3 has 17 residues. CDR1 SGDLS and CDR2 YYNGEE come from the germline V gene. The ends lost 4 bases at V and 1 base at J; junction bases unmatched: 9. In DNA, the CDR3 is TGTGCCAGCAGCACGGGACAGGGAGGTGGTTCTGGAAACACCATATATTTT. Its translation: CASSTGQGGGSGNTIYF.

The table lists this clonotype with many counts. The chain joins TRBV6-5 to TRBJ2-7; 10 nucleotides line up with TRBD2. The CDR3 is 14 amino acids. V trimming: 8 bases; J trimming: 4 bases; junction bases outside the gene matches: 8. Looked up from germline, CDR1 is MNHEY and CDR2 is SVGAGI. The CDR3 loop reads CASGLAGELYEQYF. CDR3 coding DNA: TGTGCCAGCGGCCTAGCGGGAGAATTGTACGAGCAGTACTTC.

This clonotype appeared many times. The chain employs TRBV7-2 and TRBJ1-2; 9 positions match TRBD1. Per the germline V gene, CDR1 is SGHTA and CDR2 is FQGNSA. This CDR3 spans 14 amino acids. Trimming cost V 5 bases and J 6 bases; bases outside gene matches: 7. This CDR3 is CASSKRQGGDGYTF. CDR3 coding DNA: TGTGCCAGCAGCAAACGACAGGGGGGGGATGGCTACACCTTC.

This clonotype has more than one count but fewer than ten. The gene calls are TRBV3-1 and TRBJ2-7; 14 bases fit TRBD2. CDR1 and CDR2 (germline): LGHDT, YNNKEL (reference sequence). The CDR3 covers 16 residues. J was trimmed by 4 bases and V by 3 bases; bases with no gene match: 5. The CDR3 is CASSQTSGGGLYEQYF. Written as DNA, the CDR3 is TGTGCCAGCAGCCAGACTAGCGGGGGGGGCCTGTACGAGCAGTACTTC.

This clonotype was seen repeatedly, ten times or more. V usage is TRBV6-1 and J usage is TRBJ1-1; D gene ambiguous. The germline CDR1 and CDR2 sequences are MNHNS and SASEGT. Trimming took off 10 bases at V and 2 bases at J, with 11 bases between the two ends. This CDR3 region has 12 residues. CDR3: CATPGPNTEAFF. The DNA for the CDR3 is TGTGCCACCCCCGGGCCCAACACTGAAGCTTTCTTT.

The chain carries TRBV7-8 and TRBJ1-5; 10 bases are shared with TRBD1. This CDR3 has 17 residues. V trimming: 1 base; J trimming: 4 bases; junction bases outside the gene matches: 7. Germline lookup yields CDR1 SGHVS and CDR2 FQNEAQ. The CDR3 coding sequence is TGTGCCAGCAGCTTAGGCTCCGGGACAGGGGTTAATCAGCCCCAGCATTTT. Encoded protein: CASSLGSGTGVNQPQHF.

This clonotype was recorded a few times. This chain links TRBV12-3 or TRBV12-4 with TRBJ2-7; D not certain. The length of the CDR3 is 14 residues. Trimming cost V 4 bases and J 1 base, with 11 bases left between them. The CDR3 DNA sequence: TGTGCCAGCAGTTCATCGACGTTTTCCTACGAGCAGTACTTC. Translating gives CASSSSTFSYEQYF.

In its sample, this clonotype was seen many times. V and J are TRBV3-1 and TRBJ1-6, with D perhaps matching TRBD1 (6 bases). Germline values: CDR1 LGHDT, CDR2 YNNKEL (reference sequence). Trimming took 3 bases from V and 6 from J, leaving 18 bases between them. The CDR3 extends over 17 amino acids. The CDR3 region is CASSQQYNRALNSPLHF. CDR3 nucleotide sequence: TGTGCCAGCAGCCAGCAATATAACAGGGCTCTTAATTCACCCCTCCACTTT.

The table lists this clonotype with many counts. The chain uses TRBV19 and TRBJ2-2; no firm D call. CDR3 length: 14 amino acids. V lost 4 bases to trimming and J lost 0 bases, with 6 bases between them. CDR1 LNHDA and CDR2 SQIVND come from the germline V gene (reference sequence). CDR3 coding DNA: TGTGCCAGTAGTAATCCTCCGAACACCGGGGAGCTGTTTTTT. This codes for CASSNPPNTGELFF.

This clonotype was counted many times. The chain has TRBV30 and TRBJ2-7; D gene ambiguous. The length of the CDR3 is 14 residues. Germline CDR1 and CDR2: GTSNPN and SVGIG (reference sequence). V shed 0 bases and J shed 2 bases, with 11 bases lying between them. CDR3 in amino acids: CAWSVGAGPYEQYF. The DNA of the CDR3 is TGTGCCTGGAGTGTTGGTGCAGGACCCTACGAGCAGTACTTC. Using reference TRBV30 and TRBJ2-7 for the parts outside the CDR3, the full variable domain is SQTIHQWPATLVQPVGSPLSLECTVEGTSNPNLYWYRQAAGRGLQLLFYSVGIGQISSEVPQNLSASRPQDRQFILSSKKLLLSDSGFYLCAWSVGAGPYEQYFGPGTRLTVT.

At least ten counts were recorded for this clonotype. The rearrangement uses TRBV30 and TRBJ1-1, with 11 positions matching TRBD1. The junction had 5 bases not matched to a gene; V was cut back by 4 bases and J by 4 bases. CDR1 GTSNPN and CDR2 SVGIG come from the germline V gene (reference sequence). The CDR3 covers 14 residues. CDR3 in DNA: TGTGCCTGGAACGGGGACAGGGGGTCCACTGAAGCTTTCTTT. It yields the protein CAWNGDRGSTEAFF.